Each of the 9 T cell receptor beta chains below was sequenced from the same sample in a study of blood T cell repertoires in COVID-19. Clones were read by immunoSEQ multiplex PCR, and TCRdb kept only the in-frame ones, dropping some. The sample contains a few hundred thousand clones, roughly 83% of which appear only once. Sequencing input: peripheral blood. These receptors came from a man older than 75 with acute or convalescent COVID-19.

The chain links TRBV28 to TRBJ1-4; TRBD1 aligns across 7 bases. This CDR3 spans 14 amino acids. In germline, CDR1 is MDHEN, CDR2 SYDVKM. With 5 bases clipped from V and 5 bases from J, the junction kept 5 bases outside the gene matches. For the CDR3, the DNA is TGTGCCAGCAGTGATTCAGGGGGAAATGAAAAACTGTTTTTT. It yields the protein CASSDSGGNEKLFF.

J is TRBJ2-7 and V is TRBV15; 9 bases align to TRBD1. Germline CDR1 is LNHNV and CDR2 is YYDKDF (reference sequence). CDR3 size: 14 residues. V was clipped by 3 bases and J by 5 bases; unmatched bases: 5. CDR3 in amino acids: CATSRGQGVDEQYF. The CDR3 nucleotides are TGTGCCACCAGCAGGGGACAGGGAGTAGACGAGCAGTACTTC.

CDR3 residues: CASSLGFTDTQYF. As DNA, the CDR3 is TGTGCCAGCTCACTCGGGTTTACAGATACGCAGTATTTT. The chain employs TRBV18 and TRBJ2-3; no firm D call. Looked up from germline, CDR1 is KGHSH and CDR2 is LQKENI. Deletions cut 4 bases from V and 3 bases from J, with 8 bases between. The CDR3 is 13 residues long.

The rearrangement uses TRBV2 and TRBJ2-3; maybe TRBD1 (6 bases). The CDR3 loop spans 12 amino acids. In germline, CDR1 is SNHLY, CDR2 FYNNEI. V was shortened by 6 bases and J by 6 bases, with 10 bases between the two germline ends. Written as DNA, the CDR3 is TGTGCCAGCAGCGGGCAGGGGGATACGCAGTATTTT. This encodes CASSGQGDTQYF. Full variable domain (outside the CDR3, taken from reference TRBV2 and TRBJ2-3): EPEVTQTPSHQVTQMGQEVILRCVPISNHLYFYWYRQILGQKVEFLVSFYNNEISEKSEIFDDQFSVERPDGSNFTLKIRSTKLEDSAMYFCASSGQGDTQYFGPGTRLTVL.

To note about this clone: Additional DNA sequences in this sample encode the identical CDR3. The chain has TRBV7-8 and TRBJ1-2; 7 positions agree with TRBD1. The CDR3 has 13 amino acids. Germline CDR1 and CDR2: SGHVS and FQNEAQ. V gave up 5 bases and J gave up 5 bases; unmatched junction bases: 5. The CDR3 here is CASSPGQLYGYTF. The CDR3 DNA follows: TGTGCCAGCAGCCCGGGACAGTTATATGGCTACACCTTC.

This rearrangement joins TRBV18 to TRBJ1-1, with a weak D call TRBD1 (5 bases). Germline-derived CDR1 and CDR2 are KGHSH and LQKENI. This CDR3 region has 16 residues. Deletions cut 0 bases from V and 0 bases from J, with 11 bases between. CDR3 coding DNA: TGTGCCAGCTCACCACCTCAGGGCACCGTGAACACTGAAGCTTTCTTT. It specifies CASSPPQGTVNTEAFF.

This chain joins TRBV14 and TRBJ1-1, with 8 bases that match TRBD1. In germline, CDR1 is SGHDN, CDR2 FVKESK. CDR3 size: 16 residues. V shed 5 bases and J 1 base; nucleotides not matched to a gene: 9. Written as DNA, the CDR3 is TGTGCCAGCAGCTACATGCAGGGGGCTGGGAACACTGAAGCTTTCTTT. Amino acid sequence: CASSYMQGAGNTEAFF.

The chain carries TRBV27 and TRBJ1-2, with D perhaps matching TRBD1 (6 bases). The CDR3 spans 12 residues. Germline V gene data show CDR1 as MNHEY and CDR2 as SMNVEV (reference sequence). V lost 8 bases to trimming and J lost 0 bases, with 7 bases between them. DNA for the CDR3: TGTGCCAGCCGGGACACTAACTATGGCTACACCTTC. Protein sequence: CASRDTNYGYTF.

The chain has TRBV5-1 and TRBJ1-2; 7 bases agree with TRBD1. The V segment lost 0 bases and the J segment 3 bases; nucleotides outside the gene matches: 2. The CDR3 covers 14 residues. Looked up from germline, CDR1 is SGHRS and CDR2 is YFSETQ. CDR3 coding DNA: TGCGCCAGCAGCTTGGATACAGGGGACTATGGCTACACCTTC. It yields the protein CASSLDTGDYGYTF.